These 15 T cell receptor beta chains share one sample of origin, sequenced in a study of OX40 agonist ivuxolimab in advanced cancers. Generated by immunoSEQ multiplex PCR, the TCRdb table keeps only in-frame clones and is missing some. The top ten hold about 0.75% of the sample, which has 73,000 or so clones, around 85% seen once. The sequencing used CD4+ or CD8+ T cells sorted from blood, collected in a trial of the OX40 agonist ivuxolimab. All receptors come from an adult with an advanced solid tumor such as melanoma, head and neck, liver or kidney cancer.

The rearrangement uses TRBV19 and TRBJ1-6; 8 nucleotides agree with TRBD1. The CDR3 runs 15 residues. Per germline, CDR1 LNHDA and CDR2 SQIVND (reference sequence). Trimming cost V 4 bases and J 9 bases; bases outside gene matches: 8. In nucleotides, the CDR3 is TGTGCCAGTAGTACCCACGGGACAGGTTTTTCACCCCTCCACTTT. It is translated as CASSTHGTGFSPLHF. Using reference TRBV19 and TRBJ1-6 for the parts outside the CDR3, the full variable domain is DGGITQSPKYLFRKEGQNVTLSCEQNLNHDAMYWYRQDPGQGLRLIYYSQIVNDFQKGDIAEGYSVSREKKESFPLTVTSAQKNPTAFYLCASSTHGTGFSPLHFGNGTRLTVT.

As DNA, the CDR3 is TGTGCCAGCAGCCCCTTGGACACATCCTACGAGCAGTACTTC. Amino acid sequence: CASSPLDTSYEQYF. The chain uses TRBV27 and TRBJ2-7, with D possibly TRBD1 on 5 matching bases. The CDR3 contains 14 residues. CDR1 MNHEY and CDR2 SMNVEV come from the germline V gene (reference sequence). With 6 bases removed from V and 1 base from J, the gap between germline ends came to 13 bases.

This clone appeared once. This sequence joins TRBV7-2 and TRBJ2-2; a weak D match, TRBD1 (5 bases). The CDR3 consists of 14 residues. CDR1 and CDR2 (germline): SGHTA, FQGNSA. The V end lost 5 bases, the J end lost 6 bases, and 13 bases lay between the germline ends. The CDR3 sequence: CASSLNPGPGELFF. CDR3 coding DNA: TGTGCCAGCAGCCTAAACCCAGGGCCCGGGGAGCTGTTTTTT.

The chain links TRBV25-1 to TRBJ1-1, with no clear D. The CDR3 is 13 amino acids. V was trimmed by 6 bases and J by 4 bases, leaving 12 bases between them. The V gene's germline CDR1 is MGHDK and CDR2 SYGVNS. The CDR3 DNA sequence: TGTGCCAGCAGACAAGGATGGCTCACTGAAGCTTTCTTT. Protein product: CASRQGWLTEAFF.

This sequence joins TRBV12-5 and TRBJ1-6; 9 positions agree with TRBD1. CDR1 is LGHNT, CDR2 FRNRAP, per germline. The CDR3 is made up of 18 amino acids. V lost 2 bases, J lost 9 bases, and 14 bases stayed unmatched. CDR3 in amino acids: CASGLNPGQGIGGSPLHF. CDR3 bases: TGTGCTAGTGGTTTGAACCCGGGACAGGGTATAGGGGGTTCACCCCTCCACTTT. Full variable domain (outside the CDR3, taken from reference TRBV12-5 and TRBJ1-6): DARVTQTPRHKVTEMGQEVTMRCQPILGHNTVFWYRQTMMQGLELLAYFRNRAPLDDSGMPKDRFSAEMPDATLATLKIQPSEPRDSAVYFCASGLNPGQGIGGSPLHFGNGTRLTVT.

The gene calls are TRBV10-1 and TRBJ2-7, with 13 bases matching TRBD2. CDR1 is WNHNN, CDR2 SYGVQD, per germline (reference sequence). This CDR3 region has 18 residues. Losses at the gene ends were 2 bases for V and 6 bases for J; bases not matched to a gene: 13. CDR3 nucleotide sequence: TGCGCCAGCAGTGAGCATGGACTAGCGGGAGATCGCGGGGTCGAGCAGTACTTC. Protein sequence: CASSEHGLAGDRGVEQYF.

The rearrangement uses TRBV11-2 and TRBJ2-7; TRBD2 might be the D (7 bases). The CDR3 consists of 17 residues. Between the trimmed V and J ends, which lost 3 bases and 4 bases, there was a span of 22 bases. Germline CDR1 is SGHAT and CDR2 is FQNNGV. The CDR3 DNA is TGTGCCAGCAGCTTTCCGCTCGGGGGGCTGGTAGGATACGAGCAGTACTTC. Its protein product is CASSFPLGGLVGYEQYF.

The genes are TRBV27 and TRBJ2-2, with unresolved D. CDR1 is MNHEY, CDR2 SMNVEV, per germline (reference sequence). This CDR3 contains 14 residues. V dropped 3 bases and J dropped 2 bases, with 7 bases sitting between them. Here the CDR3 DNA reads TGTGCCAGCAGTTTTGACGTAAACACCGGGGAGCTGTTTTTT. Encoded protein: CASSFDVNTGELFF.

This chain links TRBV27 with TRBJ1-2; D unclear. Per the germline V gene, CDR1 is MNHEY and CDR2 is SMNVEV (reference sequence). This CDR3 is 15 amino acids long. Trimming cost V 0 bases and J 5 bases, with 13 bases left between them. The CDR3 bases are TGTGCCAGCAGTTTATCCCGGACCTCCTCTTATGGCTACACCTTC. This translates into CASSLSRTSSYGYTF.

The V call is TRBV7-2, the J call TRBJ2-7, with D possibly TRBD2 on 5 matching bases. With 2 bases removed from V and 7 bases from J, the gap between germline ends came to 12 bases. The CDR3 length is 13 residues. The germline V gene has CDR1 SGHTA and CDR2 FQGNSA. The CDR3 region is CASSLIYGKEQYF. The CDR3 coding sequence is TGTGCCAGCAGCTTAATATACGGGAAAGAGCAGTACTTC. Using reference TRBV7-2 and TRBJ2-7 for the parts outside the CDR3, the full variable domain is GAGVSQSPSNKVTEKGKDVELRCDPISGHTALYWYRQSLGQGLEFLIYFQGNSAPDKSGLPSDRFSAERTGGSVSTLTIQRTQQEDSAVYLCASSLIYGKEQYFGPGTRLTVT.

The V gene is TRBV6-5, the J gene TRBJ2-5; D unclear. Germline V gene data show CDR1 as MNHEY and CDR2 as SVGAGI. This CDR3 spans 14 amino acids. V was trimmed by 0 bases and J by 2 bases, leaving 7 bases between them. The CDR3, as DNA: TGTGCCAGCAGTTACTCGGATTTACAAGAGACCCAGTACTTC. Encoded protein: CASSYSDLQETQYF.

The chain joins TRBV5-6 to TRBJ2-7; D tentatively fits TRBD1 or TRBD2 (6 bases each). Trimming removed 5 bases from V and 3 bases from J, with 18 bases in between. The CDR3 sequence is 15 residues long. From germline, CDR1 is SGHDT and CDR2 YYEEEE. The CDR3 DNA reads TGTGCCAGCAGTCGAGGGGGGAGTAGGAGCTACGAGCAGTACTTC. Its translation: CASSRGGSRSYEQYF.

The rearrangement links TRBV11-2 to TRBJ1-2, with 7 bases identical to TRBD1. This CDR3 contains 13 residues. V was clipped by 5 bases and J by 4 bases; unmatched bases: 4. Germline V gives CDR1 SGHAT, CDR2 FQNNGV. The CDR3 here is CASSPTGTYGYTF. In nucleotides, the CDR3 is TGTGCCAGCAGCCCGACAGGGACCTATGGCTACACCTTC.

V and J are TRBV7-2 and TRBJ2-5; TRBD1 aligns across 8 bases. The CDR3 loop spans 16 amino acids. The V gene end was trimmed by 1 base and the J gene end by 3 bases; junction bases not matched to a gene: 7. Germline V gene sequence: CDR1 SGHTA, CDR2 FQGNSA. In DNA form, the CDR3 reads TGTGCCAGCAGCTTAGGGACAGGGCTAACCAAAGAGACCCAGTACTTC. This gives the protein CASSLGTGLTKETQYF.

The chain recombines TRBV6-5 with TRBJ2-5; 9 bases fit TRBD2. Germline loops: CDR1 MNHEY, CDR2 SVGAGI. With V trimmed by 6 bases and J by 5 bases, 4 bases remained unmatched. CDR3 length: 13 amino acids. CDR3 DNA: TGTGCCAGCAGCTTGAGCGGGAGGGAGACCCAGTACTTC. This translates into CASSLSGRETQYF.